The 21 T cell receptor beta chains presented below share a single source sample, sequenced in a study of regulatory T cells in long-lasting Graves disease. CDR3-region Arm-PCR and iRepertoire HTBI primers produced the TCR beta libraries. TCRdb processed the multiplex PCR reads anew with MiXCR; each CDR3 protein has one entry. The table records 430,000 or so distinct CDR3 sequences, 21% of them present only once. Time point denoted: persistent/refractory GD, antithyroid drugs over 5 years with positive TRAb. From PBMCs, RNA was extracted and then used to make the TCR library. Sample: peripheral blood mononuclear cells (PBMCs), taken when the disease was refractory, from a patient treated with antithyroid drugs. The receptor source for this set is a female donor with Graves disease.

At least ten counts were recorded for this clonotype. The chain joins TRBV12-3 or TRBV12-4 to TRBJ2-5, with D unresolved. The CDR3 has 13 amino acids. V was clipped by 3 bases and J by 2 bases, with 7 bases between them. CDR3 loop: CASSFDIQETQYF. CDR3 sequence (DNA): TGTGCCAGCAGTTTTGACATACAAGAGACCCAGTACTTC.

The CDR3 sequence: CASSLPPHSGNQPQHF. The CDR3 coding sequence is TGTGCCAGTAGTCTTCCCCCCCATTCGGGGAATCAGCCCCAGCATTTT. The chain uses TRBV19 and TRBJ1-5, with D unresolved. Trimming removed 5 bases from V and 4 bases from J, with 18 bases in between. The CDR3 is 16 amino acids. CDR1 LNHDA and CDR2 SQIVND come from the germline V gene (reference sequence).

This clonotype was observed many times. J is TRBJ2-2 and V is TRBV5-5; possibly TRBD1 or TRBD2 for D (5 bases each). CDR3 length: 15 amino acids. Trimming removed 4 bases from V and 3 bases from J, with 13 bases in between. Germline CDR1 SGHKS, CDR2 YYEKEE (reference sequence). CDR3 bases: TGTGCCAGCAGCCCGTCGGGGCCGGACACCGGGGAGCTGTTTTTT. Encoded protein: CASSPSGPDTGELFF.

In regard to this clonotype: This may arise from a read error, as a much more abundant clone is one base away. The genes are TRBV2 and TRBJ2-7, with D perhaps TRBD1 (7 bases). This CDR3 spans 14 amino acids. In germline, CDR1 is SNHLY, CDR2 FYNNEI. The CDR3 coding sequence is TGTGCCAGCAGCCCCCAGGGGGGACCATACGAGCGGTACTTC. Translated, it gives CASSPQGGPYERYF.

This chain connects TRBV18 to TRBJ2-7, with D maybe TRBD1 (6 bases). V was trimmed by 6 bases and J by 3 bases, leaving 15 bases between them. This CDR3 spans 14 amino acids. The germline gives CDR1 KGHSH, CDR2 LQKENI. The CDR3 nucleotides read TGTGCCAGCTCTCGGGACACGGGGAGCTACGAGCAGTACTTC. Translated: CASSRDTGSYEQYF.

The gene calls are TRBV5-1 and TRBJ2-7; the D is unclear. Germline assignment: CDR1 SGHRS and CDR2 YFSETQ. Trimming left V 5 bases short and J 2 bases short, with 17 bases between. CDR3 length: 15 residues. This chain's CDR3 is CASRVGGSIAYEQYF. The CDR3 bases are TGCGCCAGCAGGGTGGGTGGCAGTATCGCCTACGAGCAGTACTTC.

The CDR3 sequence is CASSEARGNQPQHF. CDR3 nucleotides: TGTGCCAGCAGTGAAGCCAGGGGCAATCAGCCCCAGCATTTT. The chain employs TRBV6-1 and TRBJ1-5; TRBD1 might be the D (5 bases). Germline lookup yields CDR1 MNHNS and CDR2 SASEGT. The germline V and J ends were trimmed by 0 bases and 2 bases, with 5 bases remaining between them. The CDR3 runs to 14 residues.

The rearrangement uses TRBV28 and TRBJ2-7, with 8 bases lining up with TRBD2. Germline values: CDR1 MDHEN, CDR2 SYDVKM. The CDR3 sequence is 15 residues long. The V segment lost 3 bases and the J segment 0 bases; nucleotides outside the gene matches: 4. In DNA, the CDR3 is TGTGCCAGCAGTTTGGGTAGCGGGGCCTCCTACGAGCAGTACTTC. Amino acid sequence: CASSLGSGASYEQYF.

In this sample, this clonotype turned up many times. V usage is TRBV3-1 and J usage is TRBJ1-2, with D possibly being TRBD1 (6 bases). Germline assignment: CDR1 LGHDT and CDR2 YNNKEL (reference sequence). Trimming stripped 1 base from V and 7 bases from J, with 22 bases between. The CDR3 covers 17 residues. The CDR3 spells CASSQVVTRGGDLGYTF. The CDR3 coding sequence is TGTGCCAGCAGCCAAGTCGTCACCAGGGGTGGGGATCTTGGCTACACCTTC.

The V gene is TRBV20-1, the J gene TRBJ2-2; D remains ambiguous. The CDR3 length is 13 residues. Germline CDR1 is DFQATT and CDR2 is SNEGSKA (reference sequence). The V gene lost 1 base and the J gene lost 0 bases, with 3 bases spanning the gap. CDR3 residues: CSARASNTGELFF. The CDR3 nucleotides are TGCAGTGCTAGAGCCTCGAACACCGGGGAGCTGTTTTTT.

As concerns this clonotype: A read error may be the cause here, since a much bigger clone is one base away. This chain joins TRBV11-2 and TRBJ2-7; the match to TRBD1 covers 9 bases. The V gene end was trimmed by 5 bases and the J gene end by 3 bases; junction bases not matched to a gene: 11. Germline values: CDR1 SGHAT, CDR2 FQNNGV. The CDR3 consists of 16 residues. The CDR3 DNA sequence: TGTGCCAGCAGCCTGGGCCGGAGACAGGGGGTCTACGAGCAGTACTTC. Translating gives CASSLGRRQGVYEQYF.

This clonotype was found many times. V and J are TRBV2 and TRBJ2-7; D gene uncertain. V lost 3 bases, J lost 3 bases, and 3 bases lay in between. Germline CDR1 reads SNHLY; CDR2 reads FYNNEI. This CDR3 contains 11 residues. CDR3 region: CASSDFYEQYF. CDR3 DNA: TGTGCCAGCAGTGACTTCTACGAGCAGTACTTC.

This chain uses TRBV6-1 with TRBJ2-1; TRBD2 aligns across 9 bases. The CDR3 runs to 16 residues. V gave up 8 bases and J gave up 6 bases; unmatched junction bases: 14. The germline V gene has CDR1 MNHNS and CDR2 SASEGT. The CDR3, as DNA: TGTGCCAGCTCACCACCGTCGGGACTAGCCTCCAATGAGCAGTTCTTC. Protein product: CASSPPSGLASNEQFF.

This clonotype appeared many times. This chain links TRBV28 with TRBJ2-4; maybe TRBD1 (6 bases). The ends were cut back, 5 bases at V and 0 bases at J, with 14 bases in the middle. The CDR3 totals 16 residues. Germline CDR1 and CDR2: MDHEN and SYDVKM. As DNA, the CDR3 is TGTGCCAGCAGTCCTACAGGGAATCTAGCCAAAAACATTCAGTACTTC. This translates into CASSPTGNLAKNIQYF.

The CDR3 loop is CAAKPTSGTYNEQFF. In DNA, the CDR3 is TGTGCCGCCAAGCCTACTAGCGGGACCTACAATGAGCAGTTCTTC. This chain connects TRBV10-3 to TRBJ2-1; 10 nucleotides line up with TRBD2. The germline V gene has CDR1 ENHRY and CDR2 SYGVKD. V lost 11 bases, J lost 2 bases, and 9 bases stayed unmatched. The CDR3 extends over 15 amino acids.

Of note for this clonotype: It is likely a read error: a sequence one base away is far more abundant. The chain carries TRBV6-6 and TRBJ1-4, with D possibly TRBD1 on 6 matching bases. From germline, CDR1 is MNHNY and CDR2 SVGAGI (reference sequence). V gave up 0 bases and J gave up 7 bases, with 18 bases separating them. This CDR3 spans 17 amino acids. CDR3 protein: CASSYSGSAGGGEKLFF. DNA of the CDR3: TGTGCCAGCAGTTACTCGGGGTCCGCGGGAGGGGGTGAAAAACTGTTTTTT.

Concerning this clonotype itself: This may come from a read error, since a much larger clone is one base off. The chain couples TRBV30 to TRBJ1-5; weak D call: TRBD1 (5 bases). Germline V gene sequence: CDR1 GTSNPN, CDR2 SVGIG (reference sequence). CDR3 size: 14 residues. Here the CDR3 reads CAWEGLGVPQPRHF. The CDR3 bases are TGTGCCTGGGAGGGATTAGGGGTGCCTCAGCCCCGGCATTTT. The entire variable domain, with the rest obtained from reference TRBV30 and TRBJ1-5, is as follows: SQTIHQWPATLVQPVGSPLSLECTVEGTSNPNLYWYRQAAGRGLQLLFYSVGIGQISSEVPQNLSASRPQDRQFILSSKKLLLSDSGFYLCAWEGLGVPQPRHFGDGTRLSIL.

This clonotype was recorded a few times. The gene calls are TRBV28 and TRBJ2-1; 9 bases align to TRBD2. CDR3 length equals 18 residues. Trimming cost V 5 bases and J 2 bases; bases outside gene matches: 13. Germline lookup yields CDR1 MDHEN and CDR2 SYDVKM. For the CDR3, the DNA is TGTGCCAGCAGTCCGTATTTAGCGGGAGAAGGCCCCTACAATGAGCAGTTCTTC. Its translation: CASSPYLAGEGPYNEQFF.

The rearrangement links TRBV20-1 to TRBJ1-1; D might be TRBD1 (5 bases). V lost 0 bases, J lost 4 bases, and 6 bases lay in between. The CDR3 spans 12 residues. CDR1 and CDR2 from the germline V gene are DFQATT and SNEGSKA (reference sequence). CDR3 nucleotide sequence: TGCAGTGCTAGAGAGAGGGGCACTGAAGCTTTCTTT. Residues: CSARERGTEAFF.

This clonotype was seen at least ten times. The rearrangement links TRBV28 to TRBJ1-5; D may be TRBD1 (6 bases). The CDR3 is 13 amino acids. The V end lost 8 bases, the J end lost 7 bases, and 15 bases lay between the germline ends. Germline V gives CDR1 MDHEN, CDR2 SYDVKM. For the CDR3, the DNA is TGTGCCAGCTCTAAGGGGGGAGGCCAGCCCCAGCATTTT. Translated, it gives CASSKGGGQPQHF.

This clonotype has ten or more counts. The genes are TRBV7-3 and TRBJ2-5; 10 bases line up with TRBD1. Looked up from germline, CDR1 is SGHTA and CDR2 is FQGTGA. The J segment lost 3 bases and the V segment lost 4 bases, leaving 5 bases of the junction unmatched. This CDR3 region has 15 residues. Here the CDR3 DNA reads TGTGCCAGCAGCTCCCACGGGACAGGGGAAGAGACCCAGTACTTC. Translated: CASSSHGTGEETQYF.